This T cell receptor beta chain emerged from a study of T cells in Graves' hyperthyroidism and ophthalmopathy. Notes on this clonotype: The antigen remains unidentified. A much larger clonotype is one base distant, so this may be a read error.

Whole-study results and caveats: Researchers found most expanded thyroid clonotypes above 0.001 in blood as well.

Germline-derived CDR1 and CDR2 are SGHAT and FQNNGV. The CDR3 sequence is 14 residues long. Uncontrolled infection, other autoimmune disease, pregnancy or lactation barred patients from enrollment. Clinical symptoms, serum thyroxine and TRAb, thyroid ultrasound and orbital computed tomography were used for the diagnoses. What was amplified from RNA transcripts were TCR beta CDR3 regions. HTBI primers were employed in a first-round RT-PCR of the TCR CDR3. TCRdb redid the calling of the multiplex PCR reads with MiXCR, one entry per CDR3 protein. Of 300,000 or so distinct CDR3 sequences in the sample, around 20% are singletons; the top ten hold around 50%.

This receptor was taken from a woman between 50 and 59 years old with Graves' hyperthyroidism. The sample consisted of blood. V gene TRBV11-2 combines with J gene TRBJ2-6, with D maybe TRBD1 (5 bases). DNA for the CDR3: TGTGTCAGCAGCTTAGGGGCTGGGGCCAACGTCCTGACTTTC. It translates to CVSSLGAGANVLTF.